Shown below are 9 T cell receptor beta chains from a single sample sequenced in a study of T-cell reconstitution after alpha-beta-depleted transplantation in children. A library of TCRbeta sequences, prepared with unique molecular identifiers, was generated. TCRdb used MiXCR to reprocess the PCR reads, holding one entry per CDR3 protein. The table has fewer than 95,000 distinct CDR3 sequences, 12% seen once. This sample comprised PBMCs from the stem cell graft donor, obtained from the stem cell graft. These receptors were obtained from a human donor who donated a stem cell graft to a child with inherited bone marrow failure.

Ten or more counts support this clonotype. The CDR3 DNA reads TGTGCCAGCAGCTTATTTGGCGGGACTAGCGGGGTCGACGAGCAGTACTTC. Its protein is CASSLFGGTSGVDEQYF. The chain carries TRBV11-2 and TRBJ2-7, with 13 bases identical to TRBD2. Germline V lookup: CDR1 SGHAT, CDR2 FQNNGV. The V segment lost 2 bases and the J segment 5 bases; nucleotides outside the gene matches: 9. The CDR3 contains 17 residues.

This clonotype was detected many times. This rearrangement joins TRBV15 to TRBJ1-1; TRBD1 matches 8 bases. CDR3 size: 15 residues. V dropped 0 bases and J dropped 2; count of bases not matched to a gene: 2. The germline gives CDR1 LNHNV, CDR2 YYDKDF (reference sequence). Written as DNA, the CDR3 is TGTGCCACCAGCAGAGACAGGGGGCAAAACACTGAAGCTTTCTTT. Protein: CATSRDRGQNTEAFF.

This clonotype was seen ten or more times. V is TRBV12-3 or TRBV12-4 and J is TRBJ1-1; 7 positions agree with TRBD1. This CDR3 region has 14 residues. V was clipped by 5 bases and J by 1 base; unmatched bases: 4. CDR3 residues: CASSRGDRNTEAFF. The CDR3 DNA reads TGTGCCAGCAGTCGCGGGGACAGGAACACTGAAGCTTTCTTT.

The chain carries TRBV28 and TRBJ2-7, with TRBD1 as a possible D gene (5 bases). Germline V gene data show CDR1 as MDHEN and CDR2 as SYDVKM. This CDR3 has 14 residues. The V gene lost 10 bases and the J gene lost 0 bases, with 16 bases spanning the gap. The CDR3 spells CATLEGASSYEQYF. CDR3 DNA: TGTGCCACCCTGGAAGGGGCCAGCTCCTACGAGCAGTACTTC.

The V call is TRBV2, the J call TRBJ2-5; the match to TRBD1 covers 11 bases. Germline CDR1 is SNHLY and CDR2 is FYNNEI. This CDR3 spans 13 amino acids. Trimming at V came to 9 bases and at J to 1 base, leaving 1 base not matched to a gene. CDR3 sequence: CARGTGGQETQYF. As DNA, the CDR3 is TGTGCCAGGGGGACAGGGGGCCAAGAGACCCAGTACTTC.

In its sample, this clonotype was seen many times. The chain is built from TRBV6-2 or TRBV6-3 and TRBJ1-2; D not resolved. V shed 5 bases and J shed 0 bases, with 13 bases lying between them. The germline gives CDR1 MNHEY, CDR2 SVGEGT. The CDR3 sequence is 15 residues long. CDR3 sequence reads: CASSGDGRANYGYTF. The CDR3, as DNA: TGTGCCAGCAGTGGAGACGGACGCGCTAACTATGGCTACACCTTC.

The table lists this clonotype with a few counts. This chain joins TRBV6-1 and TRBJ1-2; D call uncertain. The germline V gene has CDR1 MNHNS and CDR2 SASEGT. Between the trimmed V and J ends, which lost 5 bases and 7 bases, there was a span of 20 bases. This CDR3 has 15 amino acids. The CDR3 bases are TGTGCCAGCAGTACCCCCGGCCGGCTCAATGGTGGCTACACCTTC. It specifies CASSTPGRLNGGYTF.

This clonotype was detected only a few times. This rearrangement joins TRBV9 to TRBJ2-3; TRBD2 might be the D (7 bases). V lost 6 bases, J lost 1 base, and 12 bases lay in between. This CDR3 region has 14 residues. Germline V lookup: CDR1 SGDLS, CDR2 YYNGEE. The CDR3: CASNGGGGTDTQYF. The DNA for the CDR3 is TGTGCCAGCAATGGGGGGGGCGGCACAGATACGCAGTATTTT.

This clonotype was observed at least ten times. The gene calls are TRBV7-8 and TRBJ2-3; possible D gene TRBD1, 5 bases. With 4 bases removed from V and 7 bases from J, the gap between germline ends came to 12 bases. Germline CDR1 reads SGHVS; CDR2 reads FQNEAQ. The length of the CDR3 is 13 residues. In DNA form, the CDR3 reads TGTGCCAGCAGCTCAGGGTCCCTAAATACGCAGTATTTT. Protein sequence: CASSSGSLNTQYF.